This entry lists 8 T cell receptor beta chains sequenced from one sample in a study of blood T cell repertoires in COVID-19. Clones were sequenced by immunoSEQ multiplex PCR, and TCRdb holds only the in-frame ones, with some missing. This table has hundreds of thousands of clones, roughly 90% appearing once. The sequenced sample consisted of peripheral blood. The receptor set was obtained from a man in his forties or fifties with acute or convalescent COVID-19.

This chain connects TRBV5-1 to TRBJ2-1; TRBD2 aligns across 12 bases. CDR1 and CDR2 (germline): SGHRS, YFSETQ. After removal of 5 bases from V and 7 bases from J, the junction contained 7 bases not matched to a gene. This CDR3 has 15 amino acids. The CDR3 loop is CASRATSGRENEQFF. DNA of the CDR3: TGCGCCAGCAGGGCGACTAGCGGGAGAGAAAATGAGCAGTTCTTC.

The chain joins TRBV25-1 to TRBJ2-7; a possible D gene is TRBD1 (6 bases). From germline, CDR1 is MGHDK and CDR2 SYGVNS. This CDR3 spans 14 amino acids. Deletions cut 1 base from V and 5 bases from J, with 12 bases between. The chain's CDR3 is CASSEFNRADEQYF. In DNA, the CDR3 is TGTGCCAGCAGTGAATTTAACAGGGCGGACGAGCAGTACTTC.

This sequence joins TRBV6-5 and TRBJ2-5; TRBD1 matches at 9 bases. The CDR3 is made up of 13 amino acids. The V and J ends lost 5 bases and 4 bases, in that order; junction bases with no gene match: 2. Germline CDR1 is MNHEY and CDR2 is SVGAGI. In nucleotides, the CDR3 is TGTGCCAGCAGTCCGACAGGGGGAGAGACCCAGTACTTC. Translating it yields CASSPTGGETQYF.

This chain joins TRBV2 and TRBJ2-7; weak D call: TRBD1 (6 bases). The CDR3 totals 15 residues. CDR1 SNHLY and CDR2 FYNNEI come from the germline V gene. Trimming took off 2 bases at V and 9 bases at J, with 20 bases between the two ends. In DNA form, the CDR3 reads TGTGCCAGCAGTGAACCGTCAGGGGCAAGATTTGGGCAGTACTTC. This codes for CASSEPSGARFGQYF.

V usage is TRBV28 and J usage is TRBJ2-7, with D perhaps matching TRBD1 (5 bases). There are 12 residues in the CDR3. V was cut by 2 bases and J by 9 bases, with 11 bases left in between. Per germline, CDR1 MDHEN and CDR2 SYDVKM. The CDR3 region is CASSLRGYAQYF. The CDR3 DNA reads as TGTGCCAGCAGTTTAAGGGGATATGCGCAGTACTTC.

The rearrangement joins TRBV7-9 to TRBJ1-1; D is possibly TRBD1 (5 bases). Germline assignment: CDR1 SEHNR and CDR2 FQNEAQ (reference sequence). Trimming took off 5 bases at V and 4 bases at J, with 11 bases between the two ends. The CDR3 loop spans 13 amino acids. The CDR3 loop is CASSVRGGTEAFF. The DNA of the CDR3 is TGTGCCAGCAGCGTAAGGGGTGGCACTGAAGCTTTCTTT.

This clone came up once. The CDR3 reads CASSASGSDIQYF. For the CDR3, the DNA is TGTGCCAGCAGTGCGAGCGGTTCGGACATTCAGTACTTC. V and J are TRBV12-3 or TRBV12-4 and TRBJ2-4; TRBD2 is a possible D gene (5 bases). V was trimmed by 5 bases and J by 8 bases, leaving 13 bases between them. The CDR3 totals 13 residues.

This chain joins TRBV7-9 and TRBJ1-4, with D unresolved. Germline assignment: CDR1 SEHNR and CDR2 FQNEAQ (reference sequence). The CDR3 has 12 amino acids. V lost 5 bases to trimming and J lost 10 bases, with 11 bases between them. The CDR3 spells CASSPSVRKLFF. Written as DNA, the CDR3 is TGTGCCAGCAGCCCCTCCGTGAGAAAACTGTTTTTT.